These 29 T cell receptor beta chains share one sample of origin, sequenced in a study of blood T cell repertoires in COVID-19 (dated by TCRdb to about 2020). Receptors were amplified or captured by the immunoSEQ multiplex PCR assay. TCRdb mirrors the immuneACCESS table, restricted to in-frame sequences. Some clones are absent from its copies; in checked studies, under half trace to an unresolved V gene, and the reason for the others is unknown. Counted in this sample were roughly 300,000 clones; 70% to 90% of them appeared once. Approximately 5.4% of the sample rests with the top ten. The sample consisted of PBMCs or T cells enriched from blood (not recorded which). The origin of the receptors is a woman aged 25 to 39 who had recovered from COVID-19.

The genes are TRBV19 and TRBJ1-2; a weak D match, TRBD1 (5 bases). Between the trimmed V and J ends, which lost 11 bases and 5 bases, there was a span of 21 bases. The CDR3 is 14 residues long. Germline V CDR1 and CDR2: LNHDA, SQIVND (reference sequence). The CDR3: CASRVGGERYGYTF. The DNA for the CDR3 is TGTGCCTCCCGTGTTGGGGGGGAGAGGTATGGCTACACCTTC.

The CDR3 nucleotides are TGTGCCAGCAGTCCAATTGGAGGGTTGGGCACCGGGGAGCTGTTTTTT. Its protein is CASSPIGGLGTGELFF. The chain recombines TRBV3-1 (or the pseudogene TRBV3-2) with TRBJ2-2; TRBD2 might be the D (6 bases). CDR1 and CDR2 (germline): LGHDT, YNNKEL (reference sequence). The CDR3 runs to 16 residues. Trimming removed 6 bases from V and 4 bases from J, with 18 bases in between.

The gene calls are TRBV5-8 and TRBJ1-1, with D possibly TRBD1 on 5 matching bases. Germline V lookup: CDR1 SGHTS, CDR2 YDEGEE. The CDR3 consists of 15 residues. V lost 3 bases to trimming and J lost 1 base, with 13 bases between them. The CDR3 loop reads CASSSGQVKNTEAFF. The CDR3 DNA follows: TGTGCCAGCAGCTCCGGACAAGTGAAGAACACTGAAGCTTTCTTT.

The chain joins TRBV6-5 to TRBJ1-2; TRBD1 aligns across 9 bases. V shed 6 bases and J 4 bases; nucleotides not matched to a gene: 9. The CDR3 is 15 amino acids. Germline assignment: CDR1 MNHEY and CDR2 SVGAGI. In DNA, the CDR3 is TGTGCCAGCAGGGACAGGGGCATTAAGATCTATGGCTACACCTTC. This sequence encodes CASRDRGIKIYGYTF.

The chain couples TRBV9 to TRBJ2-5, with TRBD1 matching 10 bases. Losses at the gene ends were 6 bases for V and 4 bases for J; bases not matched to a gene: 12. Germline CDR1 and CDR2: SGDLS and YYNGEE. The length of the CDR3 is 16 residues. CDR3: CASTKGDRGGLETQYF. The CDR3 nucleotides read TGTGCCAGCACCAAAGGGGACAGGGGAGGCCTAGAGACCCAGTACTTC.

Only one count was recorded for this clone. Germline and junction disagree at one end, which may indicate a read error. The chain uses TRBV19 and TRBJ2-1; TRBD1 matches 8 bases. The CDR3 sequence is 16 residues long. Germline V gene lookup returns CDR1 LNHDA and CDR2 SQIVND (reference sequence). CDR3 nucleotides: TGTGCCAGTAGTATAGTTTCAGGGGGCTCCGACAATGAGCAGTTCTTC. This gives the protein CASSIVSGGSDNEQFF.

This rearrangement joins TRBV29-1 to TRBJ1-4; 9 bases agree with TRBD1. Germline CDR1 and CDR2: SQVTM and ANQGSEA. The trim removed 8 bases at V and 8 bases at J, leaving 9 bases unmatched. The CDR3 totals 13 residues. CDR3 DNA: TGCAGCATTAAGGGGACAGGGTTCGAAAAACTGTTTTTT. It translates to CSIKGTGFEKLFF.

A single count supports this clone. The chain links TRBV19 to TRBJ1-5, with D perhaps matching TRBD1 (5 bases). CDR3 size: 15 residues. Looked up from germline, CDR1 is LNHDA and CDR2 is SQIVND (reference sequence). Trimming pared 8 bases from V and 2 bases from J, leaving 16 bases between. For the CDR3, the DNA is TGTGCCAGTGGGGGTCCGGGAGGGGGCAATCAGCCCCAGCATTTT. Encoded protein: CASGGPGGGNQPQHF. Supplemented by reference TRBV19 and TRBJ1-5, the full variable domain reads DGGITQSPKYLFRKEGQNVTLSCEQNLNHDAMYWYRQDPGQGLRLIYYSQIVNDFQKGDIAEGYSVSREKKESFPLTVTSAQKNPTAFYLCASGGPGGGNQPQHFGDGTRLSIL.

The chain joins TRBV30 to TRBJ2-6, with 10 bases lining up with TRBD2. The V gene end was trimmed by 8 bases and the J gene end by 0 bases; junction bases not matched to a gene: 4. CDR1 is GTSNPN and CDR2 is SVGIG in the germline V gene (reference sequence). CDR3 size: 15 residues. CDR3 protein: CAQSGGASGANVLTF. The CDR3 region has the DNA TGTGCCCAGAGCGGGGGGGCCTCTGGGGCCAACGTCCTGACTTTC. Full variable domain (outside the CDR3, taken from reference TRBV30 and TRBJ2-6): SQTIHQWPATLVQPVGSPLSLECTVEGTSNPNLYWYRQAAGRGLQLLFYSVGIGQISSEVPQNLSASRPQDRQFILSSKKLLLSDSGFYLCAQSGGASGANVLTFGAGSRLTVL.

V usage is TRBV28 and J usage is TRBJ2-5; a weak D match, TRBD1 (5 bases). Germline V gives CDR1 MDHEN, CDR2 SYDVKM. There are 15 residues in the CDR3. The V gene lost 7 bases and the J gene lost 2 bases, with 17 bases spanning the gap. CDR3 sequence: CASTLEFAGQETQYF. The CDR3 DNA reads TGTGCCAGCACCCTAGAATTCGCAGGGCAAGAGACCCAGTACTTC.

The V and J genes are TRBV6-5 and TRBJ1-4, with D maybe TRBD1 (6 bases). This CDR3 contains 14 residues. From germline, CDR1 is MNHEY and CDR2 SVGAGI. V lost 7 bases and J lost 4, with 13 bases in between. CDR3 DNA sequence: TGTGCCAGCAACCAAGAAGGGGGTAATGAAAAACTGTTTTTT. This sequence encodes CASNQEGGNEKLFF.

In the case of this clone: The identical CDR3 is also encoded by other nucleotide sequences in the sample. V usage is TRBV5-1 and J usage is TRBJ1-5; TRBD1 matches 7 bases. V gave up 0 bases and J gave up 6 bases; unmatched junction bases: 3. This CDR3 spans 14 amino acids. Germline loops: CDR1 SGHRS, CDR2 YFSETQ. The DNA of the CDR3 is TGCGCCAGCAGCTTGGGACAGGGCGGTCAGCCCCAGCATTTT. This gives the protein CASSLGQGGQPQHF.

The J gene is TRBJ1-2, the V gene TRBV6-5; 8 bases fit TRBD1. V shed 6 bases, J shed 5 bases, and the junction held 5 bases outside the gene matches. CDR1 is MNHEY and CDR2 is SVGAGI in the germline V gene. CDR3 size: 13 residues. CDR3 amino acids: CASSEDREYGYTF. The CDR3 coding sequence is TGTGCCAGCAGCGAGGACAGGGAGTATGGCTACACCTTC.

The chain recombines TRBV21-1 with TRBJ2-1; the DNA was not used to check the table's D call, TRBD1. TRBV21-1 is reported as a pseudogene. CDR3 length equals 15 residues. The CDR3 spells CASSRRTASYNEQFF. The CDR3 nucleotides are TGTGCCAGCAGCAGAAGGACAGCCTCCTACAATGAGCAGTTCTTC.

J is TRBJ2-6 and V is TRBV9; TRBD1 aligns across 7 bases. J was trimmed by 1 base and V by 3 bases; bases with no gene match: 4. The CDR3 runs 16 residues. Germline CDR1 is SGDLS and CDR2 is YYNGEE. The CDR3 sequence is CASSEQGRSGANVLTF. The CDR3 DNA sequence: TGTGCCAGCAGCGAACAGGGGCGGTCTGGGGCCAACGTCCTGACTTTC.

The rearrangement joins TRBV13 to TRBJ1-3; TRBD1 matches at 7 bases. This CDR3 is 18 amino acids long. Trimming cost V 1 base and J 0 bases; bases outside gene matches: 9. Per the germline V gene, CDR1 is PRHDT and CDR2 is FYEKMQ (reference sequence). DNA for the CDR3: TGTGCCAGCAGCTTAGTAAAGGACAGGACCACCTCTGGAAACACCATATATTTT. It specifies CASSLVKDRTTSGNTIYF.

The rearrangement joins TRBV5-1 to TRBJ1-1, with 10 bases that match TRBD1. The CDR3 is 15 amino acids. J gave up 4 bases and V 4 bases, and 7 bases lay outside the gene matches. Germline values: CDR1 SGHRS, CDR2 YFSETQ. CDR3 nucleotide sequence: TGCGCCAGCAGCGAGGGGACAGGGGCAAGCACTGAAGCTTTCTTT. This codes for CASSEGTGASTEAFF.

V gene TRBV24-1 combines with J gene TRBJ1-1, with a tentative D call TRBD1 (5 bases). Trimming shortened V by 6 bases and J by 8 bases, and 9 bases separated the two germline ends. Per germline, CDR1 KGHDR and CDR2 SFDVKD. The CDR3 has 11 residues. CDR3 amino acids: CATSQGIEAFF. In DNA, the CDR3 is TGTGCCACCAGTCAGGGTATAGAAGCTTTCTTT.

V usage is TRBV3-1 (or the pseudogene TRBV3-2) and J usage is TRBJ2-7, with no clear D. There are 14 residues in the CDR3. Between the trimmed V and J ends, which lost 0 bases and 2 bases, there was a span of 8 bases. Germline V CDR1 and CDR2: LGHDT, YNNKEL (reference sequence). The CDR3 DNA reads TGTGCCAGCAGCCAAGATGCGGCAACCTACGAGCAGTACTTC. This gives the protein CASSQDAATYEQYF.

The chain couples TRBV6-5 to TRBJ1-2, with TRBD1 matching 7 bases. J gave up 5 bases and V 2 bases, and 2 bases lay outside the gene matches. CDR3 length: 13 amino acids. Germline CDR1 and CDR2: MNHEY and SVGAGI. The CDR3 loop reads CASSYGTEYGYTF. The DNA of the CDR3 is TGTGCCAGCAGTTACGGGACAGAGTATGGCTACACCTTC.

The chain joins TRBV5-6 to TRBJ1-5; TRBD1 agrees at 10 bases. With 2 bases clipped from V and 8 bases from J, the junction kept 7 bases outside the gene matches. Germline CDR1 SGHDT, CDR2 YYEEEE. There are 15 residues in the CDR3. The CDR3 sequence is CASSLLGQGGEPQHF. The CDR3 DNA is TGTGCCAGCAGCTTACTCGGACAGGGGGGAGAGCCCCAGCATTTT. Full variable domain (remainder filled in from reference TRBV5-6 and TRBJ1-5): DAGVTQSPTHLIKTRGQQVTLRCSPKSGHDTVSWYQQALGQGPQFIFQYYEEEERQRGNFPDRFSGHQFPNYSSELNVNALLLGDSALYLCASSLLGQGGEPQHFGDGTRLSIL.

This clone was seen more than once but under ten times. The genes are TRBV2 and TRBJ1-2, with TRBD1 identical over 12 bases. This CDR3 is 15 amino acids long. V shed 0 bases and J 9 bases; nucleotides not matched to a gene: 5. Germline-derived CDR1 and CDR2 are SNHLY and FYNNEI. CDR3 bases: TGTGCCAGCAGTGAAGCAGGGACAGGGGGCTCTAGCTACACCTTC. Translating gives CASSEAGTGGSSYTF.

The rearrangement uses TRBV7-2 and TRBJ2-7, with D perhaps matching TRBD2 (7 bases). Deletions cut 0 bases from V and 9 bases from J, with 27 bases between. The length of the CDR3 is 18 residues. Per the germline V gene, CDR1 is SGHTA and CDR2 is FQGNSA. Here the CDR3 reads CASSLAPQSRGGTNVQYF. The CDR3 coding sequence is TGTGCCAGCAGCTTAGCCCCCCAATCTAGAGGGGGGACTAATGTGCAGTACTTC.

The chain links TRBV10-3 to TRBJ1-1, with 9 bases matching TRBD1. The CDR3 extends over 16 amino acids. The germline V gene encodes CDR1 ENHRY and CDR2 SYGVKD. Germline trimming cut 4 bases from V and 6 bases from J; bases unmatched to any gene: 12. The CDR3 protein is CAISARQGGFGAEAFF. The CDR3 nucleotides are TGTGCCATCAGTGCCCGACAGGGGGGTTTTGGGGCTGAAGCTTTCTTT.

The chain employs TRBV11-2 and TRBJ2-5, with 9 bases that match TRBD1. Per germline, CDR1 SGHAT and CDR2 FQNNGV. The CDR3 has 15 residues. V lost 1 base, J lost 4 bases, and 4 bases stayed unmatched. The DNA of the CDR3 is TGTGCCAGCAGCTTAGGGACAGGGGCGGGAGAGACCCAGTACTTC. Protein sequence: CASSLGTGAGETQYF.

This clone was picked up one time. This chain uses TRBV10-2 with TRBJ2-7; 8 nucleotides agree with TRBD1. In germline, CDR1 is WSHSY, CDR2 SAAADI. The V segment lost 7 bases and the J segment 5 bases; nucleotides outside the gene matches: 7. The CDR3 has 13 amino acids. CDR3 sequence: CASMETGVNEQYF. The CDR3 nucleotides are TGCGCCAGCATGGAGACAGGGGTCAACGAGCAGTACTTC.

This sequence joins TRBV30 and TRBJ1-2; no clear D. This CDR3 spans 13 amino acids. Germline values: CDR1 GTSNPN, CDR2 SVGIG (reference sequence). The V end was cut by 3 bases, the J end by 1 base, with 9 bases between. CDR3 region: CAWRTLNNYGYTF. DNA for the CDR3: TGTGCCTGGAGGACACTCAATAACTATGGCTACACCTTC.

This clone was seen a few times. V and J are TRBV19 and TRBJ2-1; 10 bases are shared with TRBD2. Germline V lookup: CDR1 LNHDA, CDR2 SQIVND (reference sequence). With 3 bases clipped from V and 7 bases from J, the junction kept 6 bases outside the gene matches. The CDR3 is 15 residues long. Here the CDR3 DNA reads TGTGCCAGTAGTATCGCCACTAGCGGGGTGAATGAGCAGTTCTTC. Residues: CASSIATSGVNEQFF.

The rearrangement links TRBV5-1 to TRBJ2-7; D may be TRBD2 (6 bases). V lost 5 bases and J 7 bases, leaving 16 bases between the germline ends. The germline gives CDR1 SGHRS, CDR2 YFSETQ. The CDR3 length is 13 residues. CDR3 DNA sequence: TGCGCCAGCAGGTGGGGGGTCGGAGTGGAGCAGTACTTC. It yields the protein CASRWGVGVEQYF.